The text below deals with one T cell receptor beta chain. Antigen unknown. These data originate in a study of T cell responses to AZD1222 COVID-19 vaccine. General study points: Among those given AZD1222, only 6 or 7 were seropositive at baseline. After the peak T cell response, and only then, were repertoires sampled. Variant regions that are unmutated are reportedly the target of nearly half of spike-specific TCRs.

Between the trimmed V and J ends, which lost 0 bases and 12 bases, there was a span of 15 bases. The CDR3 spans 14 residues. Germline V gene lookup returns CDR1 KGHSH and CDR2 LQKENI. The repertoire was sequenced with immunoSEQ multiplex PCR; TCRdb's copy has only in-frame clones and lacks some. The sample yields approximately 130,000 clones, approximately 85% seen once. The rearrangement links TRBV18 to TRBJ2-1, with TRBD1 as a possible D gene (5 bases). This clonotype was obtained from an adult who received the MenACWY meningococcal vaccine as a control. The input for sequencing was peripheral blood, taken 28 days after the second dose of the MenACWY control vaccine. CDR3: CASSPPEQVRVQFF. The CDR3 DNA reads as TGTGCCAGCTCACCACCGGAACAGGTTCGCGTGCAGTTCTTC.